These T cell receptor beta chains were read from a single sample in a study of CD8+ T cells in alopecia areata. Using immunoSEQ multiplex PCR, the repertoire was profiled, and TCRdb retains in-frame clones only, with some absent. The repertoire holds under 350,000 clones, with roughly 60% as singletons. Here the sequenced sample was CD4+ T cells sorted from blood, taken at week 24, from a patient treated with tofacitinib. These receptors originate from a human donor with alopecia areata. The CDR3 runs from the conserved cysteine through the conserved F or W. The D gene is left open where the match is weak. Rows give clone size only sometimes, using once, few, many, or a class for an expanded clone.

abundance: once
v_gene: TRBV4-1
d_gene: -
j_gene: TRBJ2-3
CDR3aa: CVSSPGLSTDTQYF
CDR3nt: TGCGTCAGCAGCCCAGGGCTAAGCACAGATACGCAGTATTTT

abundance: -
v_gene: TRBV7-2
d_gene: -
j_gene: TRBJ2-5
CDR3aa: CASSSVRQGRGTQYF
CDR3nt: TGTGCCAGCAGCTCCGTCAGACAGGGGAGGGGGACCCAGTACTTC

abundance: -
v_gene: TRBV2
d_gene: -
j_gene: TRBJ2-7
CDR3aa: CASSEVSTYEQYF
CDR3nt: TGTGCCAGCAGTGAGGTTAGCACCTACGAGCAGTACTTC

abundance: -
v_gene: TRBV4-1
d_gene: TRBD1
j_gene: TRBJ1-6
CDR3aa: CASSQPRDSYSPLHF
CDR3nt: TGCGCCAGCAGCCAACCCCGGGACAGCTATTCACCCCTCCACTTT

abundance: -
v_gene: TRBV7-9
d_gene: -
j_gene: TRBJ1-2
CDR3aa: CASSLESRGDYGYTF
CDR3nt: TGTGCCAGCAGCTTAGAATCCAGGGGTGACTATGGCTACACCTTC

abundance: few
v_gene: TRBV5-1
d_gene: -
j_gene: TRBJ1-4
CDR3aa: CASSLDGTREEKLFF
CDR3nt: TGCGCCAGCAGCTTGGATGGGACACGGGAGGAAAAACTGTTTTTT

abundance: -
v_gene: TRBV30
d_gene: TRBD1
j_gene: TRBJ2-7
CDR3aa: CAWTRGLAYEQYF
CDR3nt: TGTGCCTGGACCAGGGGGCTTGCCTACGAGCAGTACTTC

abundance: once
v_gene: TRBV25-1
d_gene: TRBD1
j_gene: TRBJ1-1
CDR3aa: CASSAGTGGLNTEAFF
CDR3nt: TGTGCCAGCAGTGCCGGGACAGGAGGGTTGAACACTGAAGCTTTCTTT

abundance: few
v_gene: TRBV7-8
d_gene: TRBD2
j_gene: TRBJ2-2
CDR3aa: CASSLAGGLAGGENTGELFF
CDR3nt: TGTGCCAGCAGCTTAGCCGGTGGACTAGCGGGGGGCGAGAACACCGGGGAGCTGTTTTTT

abundance: -
v_gene: TRBV18
d_gene: -
j_gene: TRBJ1-1
CDR3aa: CASSPYTNTEAFF
CDR3nt: TGTGCCAGCTCACCATACACCAACACTGAAGCTTTCTTT

abundance: -
v_gene: TRBV18
d_gene: TRBD1
j_gene: TRBJ2-7
CDR3aa: CASSPDRYEQYF
CDR3nt: TGTGCCAGCTCACCGGACAGGTACGAGCAGTACTTC

abundance: -
v_gene: TRBV7-2
d_gene: -
j_gene: TRBJ2-5
CDR3aa: CASSPQWGQETQYF
CDR3nt: TGTGCCAGCAGCCCACAATGGGGTCAAGAGACCCAGTACTTC

abundance: -
v_gene: TRBV14
d_gene: TRBD1
j_gene: TRBJ2-6
CDR3aa: CASSQEGTDRGLAGANVLTF
CDR3nt: TGTGCCAGCAGCCAAGAGGGCACGGACAGGGGGTTAGCTGGGGCCAACGTCCTGACTTTC

abundance: -
v_gene: TRBV10-3
d_gene: TRBD2
j_gene: TRBJ2-5
CDR3aa: CAISREGETQYF
CDR3nt: TGTGCCATCAGCAGGGAGGGAGAGACCCAGTACTTC

abundance: -
v_gene: TRBV30
d_gene: -
j_gene: TRBJ1-2
CDR3aa: CAWSARIQANYGYTF
CDR3nt: TGTGCCTGGAGTGCCCGTATACAGGCTAACTATGGCTACACCTTC

abundance: -
v_gene: TRBV5-6
d_gene: TRBD1
j_gene: TRBJ2-1
CDR3aa: CASSLGGQAPYNEQFF
CDR3nt: TGTGCCAGCAGCTTGGGGGGACAGGCCCCCTACAATGAGCAGTTCTTC

abundance: -
v_gene: TRBV28
d_gene: -
j_gene: TRBJ2-6
CDR3aa: CASSLSGANVLTF
CDR3nt: TGTGCCAGCAGTTTATCCGGGGCCAACGTCCTGACTTTC

abundance: few
v_gene: TRBV4-1
d_gene: -
j_gene: TRBJ1-5
CDR3aa: CASSQEGGRRGQPQHF
CDR3nt: TGCGCCAGCAGCCAAGAGGGAGGACGTCGTGGTCAGCCCCAGCATTTT

abundance: few
v_gene: TRBV7-9
d_gene: -
j_gene: TRBJ2-5
CDR3aa: CASSFQETQYF
CDR3nt: TGTGCCAGCAGCTTTCAAGAGACCCAGTACTTC

abundance: -
v_gene: TRBV7-6
d_gene: -
j_gene: TRBJ2-3
CDR3aa: CASSPGTSISTDTQYF
CDR3nt: TGTGCCAGCAGCCCGGGGACATCAATTAGCACAGATACGCAGTATTTT

abundance: -
v_gene: TRBV4-1
d_gene: -
j_gene: TRBJ2-6
CDR3aa: CASSQDLQGSSGANVLTF
CDR3nt: TGCGCCAGCAGCCAAGATCTGCAAGGTTCCTCTGGGGCCAACGTCCTGACTTTC

abundance: -
v_gene: TRBV7-2
d_gene: -
j_gene: TRBJ2-7
CDR3aa: CASSFTVITPYEEYF
CDR3nt: TGTGCCAGCAGCTTTACAGTTATAACCCCCTACGAGGAGTACTTC

abundance: -
v_gene: TRBV29-1
d_gene: -
j_gene: TRBJ2-5
CDR3aa: CSAVAVETQYF
CDR3nt: TGCAGCGCTGTTGCGGTAGAGACCCAGTACTTC

abundance: -
v_gene: TRBV5-1
d_gene: TRBD1
j_gene: TRBJ1-1
CDR3aa: CASSLAGGLRNTEAFF
CDR3nt: TGCGCCAGCAGCTTGGCAGGGGGACTCCGGAACACTGAAGCTTTCTTT

abundance: -
v_gene: TRBV7-9
d_gene: TRBD1
j_gene: TRBJ1-1
CDR3aa: CASSLGTANTEAFF
CDR3nt: TGTGCCAGCAGCTTGGGGACAGCTAACACTGAAGCTTTCTTT

abundance: few
v_gene: TRBV2
d_gene: TRBD1
j_gene: TRBJ2-7
CDR3aa: CALTSLAAGTGNYEQYF
CDR3nt: TGTGCCCTCACATCACTTGCCGCGGGGACAGGGAACTACGAGCAGTACTTC

abundance: few
v_gene: TRBV29-1
d_gene: TRBD2
j_gene: TRBJ2-5
CDR3aa: CSVSGASGPRETQYF
CDR3nt: TGCAGCGTTTCCGGGGCTAGCGGACCTAGAGAGACCCAGTACTTC

abundance: -
v_gene: TRBV5-1
d_gene: -
j_gene: TRBJ2-5
CDR3aa: CASSFGIGGTQETQYF
CDR3nt: TGCGCCAGCAGCTTTGGAATCGGGGGCACCCAAGAGACCCAGTACTTC

abundance: -
v_gene: TRBV6-5
d_gene: TRBD1
j_gene: TRBJ2-7
CDR3aa: CASTNRDRGHEQYF
CDR3nt: TGTGCCAGCACTAACCGGGACAGGGGGCATGAGCAGTACTTC

abundance: few
v_gene: TRBV6-5
d_gene: -
j_gene: TRBJ2-7
CDR3aa: CASSYRRGAYEQYF
CDR3nt: TGTGCCAGCAGTTACCGCAGGGGAGCCTACGAGCAGTACTTC

abundance: -
v_gene: TRBV11-2
d_gene: -
j_gene: TRBJ2-3
CDR3aa: CASSLDWGNLDTQYF
CDR3nt: TGTGCCAGCAGCTTAGACTGGGGGAACCTGGATACGCAGTATTTT

abundance: -
v_gene: TRBV29-1
d_gene: TRBD2
j_gene: TRBJ2-3
CDR3aa: CSVEAGGDTQYF
CDR3nt: TGCAGCGTTGAAGCGGGAGGAGATACGCAGTATTTT

abundance: -
v_gene: TRBV7-2
d_gene: -
j_gene: TRBJ2-1
CDR3aa: CASRPPARDRDEQFF
CDR3nt: TGTGCCAGCAGGCCTCCGGCCCGAGATCGTGATGAGCAGTTCTTC

abundance: -
v_gene: TRBV7-2
d_gene: TRBD2
j_gene: TRBJ2-7
CDR3aa: CASSYGGGRGEQYF
CDR3nt: TGTGCCAGCAGCTACGGCGGGGGGCGCGGGGAGCAGTACTTC

abundance: few
v_gene: TRBV6-6
d_gene: -
j_gene: TRBJ1-2
CDR3aa: CASNGRGENYGYTF
CDR3nt: TGTGCCAGCAACGGTCGGGGGGAGAACTATGGCTACACCTTC

abundance: -
v_gene: TRBV2
d_gene: -
j_gene: TRBJ1-1
CDR3aa: CASSEARGTEAFF
CDR3nt: TGTGCCAGCAGTGAAGCCCGGGGCACTGAAGCTTTCTTT

abundance: -
v_gene: TRBV15
d_gene: TRBD1
j_gene: TRBJ2-3
CDR3aa: CATSMMRQGPTDTQYF
CDR3nt: TGTGCCACCAGCATGATGAGACAGGGGCCAACAGATACGCAGTATTTT

abundance: few
v_gene: TRBV5-1
d_gene: TRBD1
j_gene: TRBJ1-4
CDR3aa: CASSSGTGSTNEKLFF
CDR3nt: TGCGCCAGCAGCTCTGGGACAGGTTCAACTAATGAAAAACTGTTTTTT

abundance: -
v_gene: TRBV29-1
d_gene: TRBD2
j_gene: TRBJ2-3
CDR3aa: CSVLRGLAGDTQYF
CDR3nt: TGCAGCGTCCTCCGGGGGCTAGCGGGGGATACGCAGTATTTT